Only one count was recorded for the clone carrying this TCR beta chain. Its antigen is not identified. This entry comes from a study of CD8 T cells in Susac syndrome. After removal of 6 bases from V and 6 bases from J, the junction contained 6 bases not matched to a gene. Germline CDR1 and CDR2: SNHLY and FYNNEI. The CDR3 is 14 amino acids. Findings and caveats of the study: The Susac syndrome CD4+ T cell repertoires displayed no clonal expansion.

Reverse transcription of roughly 0.5 to 1 ug RNA used random hexamers. With immunoSEQ multiplex PCR, TCR beta CDR3 was amplified across 54 Vbeta and 13 Jbeta. TCRdb re-analysed the immunoSEQ multiplex PCR reads in MiXCR, keeping a single row per CDR3 protein. Here the sample spans over 100,000 distinct CDR3 sequences, nearly 96% being singletons. CD8+ and CD4+ T cells from blood underwent TCR beta sequencing. The sequencing sample was made of CD4+ T cells from PBMCs. V is TRBV2 and J is TRBJ2-3; TRBD1 matches at 10 bases. This TCR derives from a human donor with Susac syndrome. CDR3 sequence (DNA): TGTGCCAGCAGGGTCGACAGGGGGCCGGATACGCAGTATTTT. It yields the protein CASRVDRGPDTQYF.